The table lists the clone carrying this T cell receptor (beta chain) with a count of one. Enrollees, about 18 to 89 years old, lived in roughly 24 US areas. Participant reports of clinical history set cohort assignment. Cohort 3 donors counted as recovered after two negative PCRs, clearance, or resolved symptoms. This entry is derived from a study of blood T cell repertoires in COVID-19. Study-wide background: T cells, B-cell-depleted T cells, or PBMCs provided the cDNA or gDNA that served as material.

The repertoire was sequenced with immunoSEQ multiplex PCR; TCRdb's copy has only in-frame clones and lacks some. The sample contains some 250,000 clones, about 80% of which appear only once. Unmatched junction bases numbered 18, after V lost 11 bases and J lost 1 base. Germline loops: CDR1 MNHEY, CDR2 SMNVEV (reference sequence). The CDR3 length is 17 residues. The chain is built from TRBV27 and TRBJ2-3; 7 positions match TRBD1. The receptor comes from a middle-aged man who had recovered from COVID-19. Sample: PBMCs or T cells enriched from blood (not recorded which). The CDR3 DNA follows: TGTGCCTCCAGGACAGGCACAGGGCCGCTACGCACAGATACGCAGTATTTT. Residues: CASRTGTGPLRTDTQYF.